The source of this T cell receptor (beta chain) is a study of graft-versus-host responses after intestinal transplantation (TCRdb year 2021). For context, the study as a whole: The transplants that recipients got were multivisceral, liver-intestinal, or isolated intestinal. A cohort of 20 to 25 intestinal transplant recipients, including one retransplant, was enrolled, and a few patients lacking pretransplant specimens were excluded. To identify alloreactive clones, pre-transplant mixed lymphocyte reaction products were sequenced and then compared with unstimulated pre-transplant donor and recipient T cells. After intestinal transplantation, graft-versus-host and host-versus-graft alloreactive T cell clones in the graft, circulation and bone marrow were tracked using bulk TCR-beta CDR3 sequencing. A peak of at least 4% donor T cells among recipient peripheral blood mononuclear cells was the definition used for donor T cell macrochimerism. Samples from three later patients were sequenced in-house on an Illumina MiSeq with MiXCR processing rather than by the commercial service. Every recipient was given anti-thymocyte globulin induction, followed by about 3 years of maintenance tacrolimus and steroids.

This specimen's time point label, per the study, means: cells obtained before transplantation from donor or recipient. CD3+CD4+ and CD3+CD8+ populations were FACS-sorted from unstimulated pre-transplant donor and recipient cells taken from spleen or lymph nodes. Receptor amplification or capture employed the immunoSEQ multiplex PCR assay. For most patients, genomic DNA was isolated with the Qiagen DNeasy Blood and Tissue Kit and shipped frozen to Adaptive Biotechnologies for TCR sequencing. Adaptive Biotechnologies carried out high-throughput TCR-beta CDR3 sequencing of genomic DNA for most patients. In the paper's pipeline: Adaptive's ImmunoSEQ software was the source of the TCR sequencing data for over 15 patients, while a few other patients were processed with MiXCR and VDJtools. CD4 versus CD8 sorting errors were corrected by removing sequences found in both subsets at a frequency ratio below 5:1. CDR3 nucleotide sequences shared by donor and recipient were removed because the origin of these sequences could not be assigned. To count as alloreactive, a clone needed at least 2-fold expansion over unstimulated cells and a minimum CFSE-low frequency of 0.002% (template counts) or 0.001% (read counts). A clone was considered mappable if detected in the sequenced pre-transplant spleen, lymph node, or MLR CFSE-low populations of the donor or recipient. The cumulative frequency of alloreactive clones was calculated as a percentage of all sequences, weighted by copy number. Here the immuneACCESS table is served through TCRdb, limited to in-frame sequences with V and J called. Missing clones are a known gap in these copies; in checked studies unresolved V genes cover under half, and the rest lacks a known reason. The V and J calls and clone size were taken over from that table, and D and trimming were inferred from the DNA. For this sample there are about 39,000 clones; about 93% appear just once. The top ten hold 21% of the sample.

From its cysteine to its phenylalanine, the CDR3 spans 13 amino acids. Only the CDR3 part of the read is kept: 39 bases, read in frame from the first base. As encoded in the germline V gene (reference sequence), CDR1 is LNHDA while CDR2 is SQIVND. V loses 2 bases of germline sequence and J loses 4 bases, and the interval between the two ends is 9 bases. The paper as a whole reports these results and caveats: In the allografts of patients with donor T cell macrochimerism, GvH to HvG T cell clonal ratios were high. GvH clones were detected in recipient bone marrow, and some appeared earlier in ileal mucosa or blood, consistent with an intestinal mucosal origin. Early after transplant, peak levels of circulating GvH clones were found to be associated with declines in HvG clones. Conclusions were limited by the relatively low number and heterogeneity of intestinal transplant patients.

Notes on this clone: Its antigen specificity is not known. No base qualities exist here, and no much larger clone lies one base off it.

The chain is made from TRBV19 and TRBJ2-7; no D gene is confidently identified. This receptor was identified in a human donor who was the organ donor for an intestinal transplant. The sample was unstimulated CD8+ T cells sorted from spleen or lymph node cells, taken before transplant. This receptor carries the CDR3 CASSINSRYEQYF. The DNA reads as follows: TGTGCCAGTAGTATAAACTCCCGTTACGAGCAGTACTTC.